In its sample, the clone carrying this T cell receptor beta chain was seen once. The data derive from a study of blood T cell repertoires in COVID-19. Study context: PBMCs, B-cell-depleted T cells, or T cells provided the cDNA or gDNA that made up the material.

Authors' analysis steps: Counts of nucleated cells, estimated from reference gene primer amplification, were obtained. The protocol was immunoSEQ multiplex PCR, while the TCRdb copy is restricted to in-frame clones and leaves out a portion. V and J calls and clone size come straight from that table; D and trimming were deduced from the DNA. This sample has about 110,000 clones; around 75% occur once, and the top ten carry roughly 0.9%. This receptor was obtained from a human donor with acute or convalescent COVID-19. The donor label of this sample is uncertain. The material sequenced was peripheral blood.

The CDR3 loop is CSVGTGVYQPQHF. For the CDR3, the DNA is TGCAGCGTTGGGACAGGGGTTTACCAGCCCCAGCATTTT. The chain joins TRBV29-1 to TRBJ1-5; 9 nucleotides line up with TRBD1. J lost 7 bases, V lost 4 bases, and 5 bases had no gene match. This CDR3 is 13 amino acids long. Germline V CDR1 and CDR2: SQVTM, ANQGSEA.